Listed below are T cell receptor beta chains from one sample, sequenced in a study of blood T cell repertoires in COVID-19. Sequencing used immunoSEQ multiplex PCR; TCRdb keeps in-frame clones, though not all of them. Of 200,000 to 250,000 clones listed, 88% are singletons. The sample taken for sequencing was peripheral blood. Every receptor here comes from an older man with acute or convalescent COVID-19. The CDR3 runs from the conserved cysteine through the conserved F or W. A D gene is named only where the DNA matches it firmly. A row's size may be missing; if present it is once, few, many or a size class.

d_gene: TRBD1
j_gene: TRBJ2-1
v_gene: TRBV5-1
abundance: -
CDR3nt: TGCGCCAGCAGCTTTAGTTTGACAGGGAAAGTGGATGAGCAGTTCTTC
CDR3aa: CASSFSLTGKVDEQFF

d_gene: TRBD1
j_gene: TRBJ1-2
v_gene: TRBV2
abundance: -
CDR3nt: TGTGCCAGCAGGCGGGACAGCTATGGCTACACCTTC
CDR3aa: CASRRDSYGYTF

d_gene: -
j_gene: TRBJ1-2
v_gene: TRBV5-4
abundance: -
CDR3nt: TGTGCCAGCAGCTCGGGGACTAACTATGGCTACACCTTC
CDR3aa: CASSSGTNYGYTF

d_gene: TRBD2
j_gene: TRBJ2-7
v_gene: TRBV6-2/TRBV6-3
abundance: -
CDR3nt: TGTGCCAGCAGCCAGGGACTAGGTGGCGAGCAGTACTTC
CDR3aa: CASSQGLGGEQYF

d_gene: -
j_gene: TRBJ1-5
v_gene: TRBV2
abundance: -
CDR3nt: TGTGCCAGCACAGGGTATACGGATCAGCCCCAGCATTTT
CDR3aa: CASTGYTDQPQHF

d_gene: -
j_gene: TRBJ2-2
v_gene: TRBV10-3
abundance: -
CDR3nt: TGTGCCATCAGCGACAGGAACCCCGGGGAGCTGTTTTTT
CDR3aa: CAISDRNPGELFF

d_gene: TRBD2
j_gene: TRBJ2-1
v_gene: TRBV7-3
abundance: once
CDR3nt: TGTGCCAGCAGCTCCTATCCGGCTTTAAGGACTAGCGGGTTTTCCTACAATGAGCAGTTCTTC
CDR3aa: CASSSYPALRTSGFSYNEQFF

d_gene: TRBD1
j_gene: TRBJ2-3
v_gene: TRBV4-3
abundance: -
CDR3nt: TGCGCCAGCAGCCTAACAGGGGCAGATACGCAGTATTTT
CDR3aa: CASSLTGADTQYF

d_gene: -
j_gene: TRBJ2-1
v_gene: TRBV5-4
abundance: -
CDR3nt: TGTGCCAGCAGCCCGGACAGCCTCAACTACAATGAGCAGTTCTTC
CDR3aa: CASSPDSLNYNEQFF

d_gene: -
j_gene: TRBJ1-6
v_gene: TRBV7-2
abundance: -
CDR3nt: TGTGCCAGCAGCGAAGAGCAGGCTTATAATTCACCCCTCCACTTT
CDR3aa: CASSEEQAYNSPLHF

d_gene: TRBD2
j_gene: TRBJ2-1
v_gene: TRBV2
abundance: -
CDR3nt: TGTGCCAGCAGTGAAGAGGGGGGCCTAGCGGGGGCCTACAATGAGCAGTTCTTC
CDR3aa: CASSEEGGLAGAYNEQFF

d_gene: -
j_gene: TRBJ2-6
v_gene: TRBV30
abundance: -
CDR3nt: TGTGCCTGGAGTTCGGGCTCTGGGGCCAACGTCCTGACTTTC
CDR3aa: CAWSSGSGANVLTF

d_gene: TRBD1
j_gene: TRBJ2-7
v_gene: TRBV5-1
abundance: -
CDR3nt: TGCGCCAGCAGCGCCCACGGGACAGTCTACGAGCAGTACTTC
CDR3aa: CASSAHGTVYEQYF

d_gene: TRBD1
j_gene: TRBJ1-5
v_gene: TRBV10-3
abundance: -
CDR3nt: TGTGCCATCAGTGAGTCCGGGACAGCGAATCAGCCCCAGCATTTT
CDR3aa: CAISESGTANQPQHF

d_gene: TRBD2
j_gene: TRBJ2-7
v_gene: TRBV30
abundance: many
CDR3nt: TGTGCCTGGAGTGTAGGTAGCGGGAGGGGCAACGAGCAGTACTTC
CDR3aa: CAWSVGSGRGNEQYF

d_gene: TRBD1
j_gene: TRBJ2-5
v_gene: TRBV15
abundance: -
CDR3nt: TGTGCCACCAGCAGAGATCCCTCAGGGGGCGGACAGACTCAAGAGACCCAGTACTTC
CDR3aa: CATSRDPSGGGQTQETQYF

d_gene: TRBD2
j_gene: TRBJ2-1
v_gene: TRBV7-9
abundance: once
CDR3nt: TGTGCCAGCAGCTCCCCACTGGGGCGGGAGGGCCTCGGTAGTGAGCAGTTCTTC
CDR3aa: CASSSPLGREGLGSEQFF

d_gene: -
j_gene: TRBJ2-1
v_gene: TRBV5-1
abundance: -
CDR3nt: TGCGCCAGCAGCTTGGTTAGCGCTTCCTACAATGAGCAGTTCTTC
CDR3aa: CASSLVSASYNEQFF

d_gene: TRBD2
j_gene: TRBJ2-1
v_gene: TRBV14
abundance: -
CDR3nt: TGTGCCAGCAGCCTACTAGCGGGAGATAGGGCCAATGAGCAGTTCTTC
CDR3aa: CASSLLAGDRANEQFF

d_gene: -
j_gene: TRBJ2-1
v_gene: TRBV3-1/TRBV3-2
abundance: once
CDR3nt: TGTGCCAGCAGCCAAATGAGGCTTACCTACAATGAGCAGTTCTTC
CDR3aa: CASSQMRLTYNEQFF

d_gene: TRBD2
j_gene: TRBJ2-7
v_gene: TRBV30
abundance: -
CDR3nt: TGTGCCTGGAGTGTTTGGGGATTAGCGGGAGGGCGGCAGTACTTC
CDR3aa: CAWSVWGLAGGRQYF

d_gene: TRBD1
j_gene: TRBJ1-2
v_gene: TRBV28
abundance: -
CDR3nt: TGTGCCAGCAGTTCCCCGGGAGGGGGCGTCTATGGCTACACCTTC
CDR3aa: CASSSPGGGVYGYTF